This is a list of T cell receptor beta chains from one sample in a study of T cell repertoires in cytomegalovirus infection. TCRdb reprocessed the reads with MiXCR, giving one entry per CDR3 protein. The sample comprises 450,000 to 600,000 distinct CDR3 sequences, roughly 43% of which are singletons, and roughly two fifths rests with the top ten. No antigen is known for these receptors. Sequencing was performed on cultured PBMCs, taken from culture after CMV antigen stimulation. These receptors came from a human donor in good health (CMV status not recorded). Some clones in this sample may be carry-over from other donors' samples. Each CDR3 is given with its conserved first and last residue. A D gene is named only where the DNA matches it firmly. Not every row has a clone size; where given, it reads once, few, many or a size class.

clone size	D gene	J gene	V gene	CDR3 DNA	CDR3 protein
-	-	TRBJ1-1	TRBV11-2	TGTGCCAGCAGCCCCTTCGGGAACACTGAAGCTTTCTTT	CASSPFGNTEAFF
few	-	TRBJ1-2	TRBV7-2	TGTGCCAGCAGCTTAGCCCTCGGAGGTTCCCATGGCTACACCTTC	CASSLALGGSHGYTF
-	TRBD1	TRBJ1-2	TRBV6-1	TGTGCCAGCAGTCCAACGGGACAGGGATTCGGCTACACCTTC	CASSPTGQGFGYTF
many	-	TRBJ1-5	TRBV7-3	TGTGCCAGCAGCTTACAAGGAGGGCAGCCCCAGCATTTT	CASSLQGGQPQHF
-	-	TRBJ2-2	TRBV6-2/TRBV6-3	TGTGCCAGCAGTTACCCACCCCTAGCTGCCGGGGAGCTGTTTTTT	CASSYPPLAAGELFF
-	-	TRBJ1-5	TRBV6-1	TGTGCCACCCCGGGGGGACTCAATCAGCCCCAGCATTTT	CATPGGLNQPQHF
few	TRBD2	TRBJ2-7	TRBV7-2	TGTGCCAGCAGCTTAGTAGGGGAGGGTTCGTTCGAGCAGTACTTC	CASSLVGEGSFEQYF
-	-	TRBJ2-1	TRBV7-2	TGTGCCAGCAGCTTAATGCGCAATGAGCAGTTCTTC	CASSLMRNEQFF
-	-	TRBJ1-5	TRBV20-1	TGCAGTGCTGGGAGGGGACAAAATCAGCCCCAGCATTTT	CSAGRGQNQPQHF
-	-	TRBJ1-2	TRBV28	TGTGCCAGCAGTTTGTCTCAGAGCTATGGCTACACCTTC	CASSLSQSYGYTF
-	-	TRBJ1-3	TRBV7-2	TGTGCCAGCAGCGGGATGGGACCGAACTCTGGAAACACCATATATTTT	CASSGMGPNSGNTIYF
-	-	TRBJ1-2	TRBV2	TGTGCCAGCATCGGAGAGTCCGCCTATGGCTACACCTTC	CASIGESAYGYTF
few	-	TRBJ2-3	TRBV7-2	TGTGCCAGCAGCTTTAAGATCACAGATACGCAGTATTTT	CASSFKITDTQYF
-	-	TRBJ2-5	TRBV7-8	TGTGCCAGCAGCTCGACACATCAAGAGACCCAGTACTTC	CASSSTHQETQYF
-	-	TRBJ1-1	TRBV4-3	TGCGCCAGCAGCCAAGATAACGTAGAGAACACTGAAGCTTTCTTT	CASSQDNVENTEAFF
-	-	TRBJ1-6	TRBV7-2	TGTGCCAGCGCCTTGTCGGGTCAGAATTCACCCCTCCACTTT	CASALSGQNSPLHF
few	-	TRBJ1-3	TRBV7-2	TGTGCCAGCAGCCCGCGGGGGGGGGTCGGCTCTGGAAACACCATATATTTT	CASSPRGGVGSGNTIYF
few	-	TRBJ1-6	TRBV12-3/TRBV12-4	TGTGCCAGCAGCCCCGGGCGATTCCGAAATTCACCCCTCCACTTT	CASSPGRFRNSPLHF
-	-	TRBJ2-7	TRBV7-8	TGTGCCAGCAGCCCGCGGCGAGTTAGGCACGAGCAGTACTTC	CASSPRRVRHEQYF
-	-	TRBJ2-1	TRBV28	TGTGCCAGCCAGGGCCGTGCCCGGAGTGAGCAGTTCTTC	CASQGRARSEQFF
-	-	TRBJ1-3	TRBV5-1	TGCGCCAGCTCGGAATCCGTCGGGGCCGGAAACACCATATATTTT	CASSESVGAGNTIYF
few	TRBD2	TRBJ2-7	TRBV7-2	TGTGCCAGCAGCTCTATAGCGGGGGGCTACGAGCAGTACTTC	CASSSIAGGYEQYF